This entry describes one T cell receptor (beta chain). The antigen remains undetermined. This may stem from a read error, because a much larger clone lies one nucleotide away. The authors ran a second PCR of roughly 6 to 12 cycles using a sample-barcoded 5' primer and a J-beta primer mix. One entry per CDR3 protein results from TCRdb running MiXCR on the 5' RACE reads. The sample contains under 1,000,000 distinct CDR3 sequences, around 36% of which appear only once. The CDR3 consists of 14 residues. V was shortened by 5 bases and J by 0 bases, with 11 bases between the two germline ends. These data are taken from a study of blood T cells in healthy people across ages. General study points: PBMCs that were unsorted prevented a conclusive naive versus antigen-experienced comparison. Not knowing donor CMV status may have confounded expanded clonotype changes.

V usage is TRBV12-3 or TRBV12-4 and J usage is TRBJ2-7; D is perhaps TRBD2 (6 bases). The TCR sequence derives from a young man in good health. The source material was blood. CDR3 sequence reads: CASSADGSSYEQYF. The CDR3 bases are TGTGCCAGCAGTGCGGACGGGAGCTCCTACGAGCAGTACTTC.